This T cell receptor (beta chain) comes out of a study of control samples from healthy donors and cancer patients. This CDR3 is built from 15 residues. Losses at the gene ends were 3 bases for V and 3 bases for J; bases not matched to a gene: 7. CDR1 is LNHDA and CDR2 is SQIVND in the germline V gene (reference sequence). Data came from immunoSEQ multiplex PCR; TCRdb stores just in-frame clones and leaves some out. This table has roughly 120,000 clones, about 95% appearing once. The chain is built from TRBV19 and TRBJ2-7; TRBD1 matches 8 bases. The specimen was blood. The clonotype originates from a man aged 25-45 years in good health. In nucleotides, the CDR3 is TGTGCCAGTAGTATGTTAGGACAGGGTGGCTACGAGCAGTACTTC. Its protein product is CASSMLGQGGYEQYF.